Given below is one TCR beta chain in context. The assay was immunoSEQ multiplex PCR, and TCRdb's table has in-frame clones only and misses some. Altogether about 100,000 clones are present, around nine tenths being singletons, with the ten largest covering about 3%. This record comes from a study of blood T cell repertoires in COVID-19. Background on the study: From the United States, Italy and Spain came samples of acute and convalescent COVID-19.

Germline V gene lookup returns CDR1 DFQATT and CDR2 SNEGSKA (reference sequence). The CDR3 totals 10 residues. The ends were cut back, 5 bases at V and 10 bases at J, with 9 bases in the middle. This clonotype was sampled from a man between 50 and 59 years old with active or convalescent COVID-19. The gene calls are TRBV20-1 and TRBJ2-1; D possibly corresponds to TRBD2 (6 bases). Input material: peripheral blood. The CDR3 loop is CSAWGLEQFF. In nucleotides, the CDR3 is TGCAGTGCTTGGGGACTCGAGCAGTTCTTC.